The rows below give T cell receptor beta chains drawn from one sample of a study of early T cells in non-severe SARS-CoV-2 infection. TCRdb called the 5' RACE reads again in MiXCR, with one record for every CDR3 protein. The sample lists about 110,000 distinct CDR3 sequences; 11% were seen once. The sample was whole blood. The receptors shown here come from an adult who was a healthcare worker with PCR-confirmed SARS-CoV-2 infection or an uninfected control (not recorded which). Both conserved end residues are part of each CDR3. D genes are given only for firm matches. Expanded clones are given a class, and other clones once, few, many or no size at all.

d_call cdr3_length j_call v_call clone_size cdr3_aa cdr3_nt
- 16 TRBJ2-7 TRBV11-2 many CASSPSPRGKDYEQYF TGTGCCAGCAGCCCCTCCCCGCGTGGGAAGGACTACGAGCAGTACTTC
TRBD2 13 TRBJ2-5 TRBV28 few CASSLAGAETQYF TGTGCCAGCAGTTTGGCGGGAGCAGAGACCCAGTACTTC
- 11 TRBJ1-1 TRBV30 few CAWRQLLGAFF TGTGCCTGGAGACAGCTCTTGGGAGCTTTCTTT
- 14 TRBJ2-3 TRBV7-2 - CAGSGTDFTDTQYF TGTGCCGGCTCCGGGACTGACTTCACAGATACGCAGTATTTT
- 15 TRBJ1-5 TRBV12-3/TRBV12-4 many CASSTEIYSNQPQHF TGTGCCAGCAGCACCGAAATCTACAGCAATCAGCCCCAGCATTTT
- 11 TRBJ2-1 TRBV6-6 - CASSIDEKQFF TGTGCCAGCAGTATAGACGAGAAGCAGTTCTTC
TRBD2 17 TRBJ2-5 TRBV20-1 - CSASPLAGGPYQETQYF TGCAGTGCTAGCCCCCTAGCGGGAGGGCCATACCAAGAGACCCAGTACTTC
- 11 TRBJ1-2 TRBV29-1 - CSVVRGNGYTF TGCAGCGTTGTGCGGGGAAACGGCTACACCTTC
TRBD1 13 TRBJ2-3 TRBV9 many CASSGGGTGRGYF TGTGCCAGCAGCGGTGGAGGGACAGGGCGGGGTTATTTT
- 13 TRBJ1-1 TRBV20-1 many CSANVPFLPEAFF TGCAGTGCCAACGTGCCCTTCCTCCCTGAAGCTTTCTTT
- 14 TRBJ1-2 TRBV28 many CASSSWTDDYGYTF TGTGCCAGCAGTTCTTGGACAGACGACTATGGCTACACCTTC
- 16 TRBJ2-1 TRBV7-2 few CASSLGVVGGYNEQFF TGTGCCAGCAGCTTAGGGGTAGTAGGAGGGTACAATGAGCAGTTCTTC
- 13 TRBJ1-4 TRBV28 - CASRDSHYEKLFF TGTGCCAGCAGGGACAGTCACTACGAAAAACTGTTTTTT
TRBD1 17 TRBJ2-3 TRBV4-2 many CASSQRQEGAYTDTQYF TGTGCCAGCAGCCAACGCCAAGAGGGGGCTTACACAGATACGCAGTATTTT
TRBD2 15 TRBJ2-7 TRBV20-1 many CSAPAEAGGVNEQYF TGCAGTGCCCCGGCCGAAGCGGGAGGTGTGAACGAGCAGTACTTC
TRBD1 16 TRBJ2-7 TRBV10-3 few CAISELGGQGVHEQYF TGTGCCATCAGTGAGTTAGGCGGACAGGGAGTTCACGAGCAGTACTTC
- 12 TRBJ1-3 TRBV6-1 - CASSEEVHTIYF TGTGCCAGCAGTGAAGAGGTACACACCATATATTTT
- 13 TRBJ1-2 TRBV2 - CASRGRGPYGYTF TGTGCGAGCCGGGGAAGGGGACCCTATGGCTACACCTTC
- 15 TRBJ2-6 TRBV10-3 - CAISLAVGGANVLTF TGTGCCATCAGTTTGGCGGTTGGTGGGGCCAACGTCCTGACTTTC
TRBD2 19 TRBJ2-5 TRBV12-3/TRBV12-4 many CASSPPPRYAGGPGETQYF TGTGCCAGCAGTCCACCCCCTCGCTATGCGGGAGGGCCGGGGGAGACCCAGTACTTC
- 16 TRBJ2-7 TRBV18 many CASSPPASGPLNEQYF TGTGCCAGCTCACCACCAGCATCGGGACCCCTCAACGAGCAGTACTTC
- 15 TRBJ1-5 TRBV20-1 many CSAGQSLYSNQPQHF TGCAGTGCTGGACAGTCCCTGTATAGCAATCAGCCCCAGCATTTT
TRBD1 13 TRBJ1-4 TRBV27 many CATGTATNEKLFF TGTGCCACCGGGACAGCAACTAATGAAAAACTGTTTTTT
- 13 TRBJ2-3 TRBV5-1 many CASSLDRSGRQYF TGCGCCAGCAGCTTGGATCGGTCAGGGAGGCAGTATTTT
TRBD2 17 TRBJ2-7 TRBV7-9 many CASSLGPGTSQGYEQYF TGTGCCAGCAGCTTAGGGCCCGGGACTAGCCAAGGGTACGAGCAGTACTTC
TRBD1 13 TRBJ2-5 TRBV10-3 few CASGQGVPETQYF TGTGCCAGTGGACAGGGGGTTCCAGAGACCCAGTACTTC